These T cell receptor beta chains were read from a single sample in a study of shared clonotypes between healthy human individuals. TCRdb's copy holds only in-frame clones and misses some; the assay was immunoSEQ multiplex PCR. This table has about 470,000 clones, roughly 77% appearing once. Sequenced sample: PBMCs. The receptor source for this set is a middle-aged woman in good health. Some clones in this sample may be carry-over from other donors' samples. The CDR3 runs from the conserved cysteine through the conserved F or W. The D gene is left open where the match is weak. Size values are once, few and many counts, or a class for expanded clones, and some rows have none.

CDR3: CASSFPGWGSGADTQYF
DNA: TGTGCCAGCAGCTTTCCAGGGTGGGGTAGCGGTGCAGATACGCAGTATTTT
D: -
size: -
J: TRBJ2-3
V: TRBV11-2

CDR3: CASSSSAGASYEQYF
DNA: TGTGCCAGCAGTTCTTCAGCGGGGGCATCCTACGAGCAGTACTTC
D: TRBD2
size: few
J: TRBJ2-7
V: TRBV6-6

CDR3: CASSVGQGAYEQYF
DNA: TGTGCCAGCAGCGTAGGACAGGGGGCCTACGAGCAGTACTTC
D: TRBD1
size: -
J: TRBJ2-7
V: TRBV9

CDR3: CASSLPAVSYEQYF
DNA: TGTGCCAGCAGCTTGCCCGCCGTTTCCTACGAGCAGTACTTC
D: -
size: -
J: TRBJ2-7
V: TRBV7-8

CDR3: CASSPGLAGGPNEQYF
DNA: TGTGCCAGCAGCCCCGGACTAGCGGGAGGGCCCAACGAGCAGTACTTC
D: TRBD2
size: -
J: TRBJ2-7
V: TRBV5-4

CDR3: CASSKEDVSCGKNIQYF
DNA: TGTGCCAGCAGCAAAGAGGATGTCTCCTGCGGCAAAAACATTCAGTACTTC
D: -
size: -
J: TRBJ2-4
V: TRBV21-1

CDR3: CAISESRDRGTYEQYF
DNA: TGTGCCATCAGTGAGTCCCGGGACAGGGGGACCTACGAGCAGTACTTC
D: TRBD1
size: -
J: TRBJ2-7
V: TRBV10-3

CDR3: CASSQSQGGYEQYF
DNA: TGTGCCAGCAGCCAATCACAGGGGGGCTACGAGCAGTACTTC
D: TRBD1
size: -
J: TRBJ2-7
V: TRBV4-2

CDR3: CASSYIQGPYEQYF
DNA: TGTGCCAGCAGTTATATTCAGGGCCCCTACGAGCAGTACTTC
D: -
size: -
J: TRBJ2-7
V: TRBV6-6

CDR3: CASSRSSETEQYF
DNA: TGTGCCAGCAGCAGATCTAGCGAAACCGAGCAGTACTTC
D: -
size: -
J: TRBJ2-7
V: TRBV7-3

CDR3: CASSPSGTGPQYEQYF
DNA: TGCGCCAGCAGCCCTTCCGGGACAGGGCCACAGTACGAGCAGTACTTC
D: TRBD1
size: -
J: TRBJ2-7
V: TRBV5-1

CDR3: CASSYSPGQRNQHF
DNA: TGTGCCAGCAGTTACTCTCCCGGACAGAGAAACCAGCATTTT
D: -
size: -
J: TRBJ1-5
V: TRBV6-5

CDR3: CASSEGETSPNYGYTF
DNA: TGTGCCAGCAGCGAAGGTGAGACATCTCCTAACTATGGCTACACCTTC
D: -
size: -
J: TRBJ1-2
V: TRBV9

CDR3: CASSLGQYYGYTF
DNA: TGTGCCAGCAGCTTAGGTCAATACTATGGCTACACCTTC
D: -
size: once
J: TRBJ1-2
V: TRBV7-2